A single sample is the source of the 18 T cell receptor delta chains below, sequenced in a study of Vδ1+ human thymocytes. General study points: Thymic TRG and TRD repertoires appeared highly polyclonal.

Extracted RNA was reverse transcribed into cDNA. The CDR3 regions were amplified by multiplex PCR from V-gene primers to a constant-region primer. TCRdb made new clone calls on the multiplex PCR reads using CATT. The data contain over 45,000 delta-chain clones, 15% to 20% of them singletons. Their antigens are not known. Input material: Vdelta1+ gamma-delta thymocytes from the thymus. Described subset: FACS-sorted CD3+ TCRalphabeta- TCRVdelta1+ TCRVdelta2- thymocytes. The receptors were gathered from a boy younger than two who had congenital heart surgery.

This chain connects TRDV1 to TRDJ1; 9 bases line up with TRDD3. The germline CDR1 and CDR2 sequences are TSWWSYY and QGS. J gave up 2 bases and V 2 bases, and 6 bases lay outside the gene matches. This CDR3 spans 16 amino acids. The DNA of the CDR3 is TGTGCTCTTGGGGAAAGGGACTGGGGGAGTACCGATAAACTCATCTTT. The encoded protein is CALGERDWGSTDKLIF.

The rearrangement links TRDV1 to TRDJ1; D may be TRDD2 (6 bases). Germline values: CDR1 TSWWSYY, CDR2 QGS. This CDR3 has 22 amino acids. V lost 0 bases and J 1 base, leaving 30 bases between the germline ends. The CDR3 is CALGELLAHFLRIPSFTDKLIF. CDR3 nucleotides: TGTGCTCTTGGGGAACTGTTAGCCCACTTCCTGCGGATTCCATCTTTCACCGATAAACTCATCTTT.

The V gene is TRDV1, the J gene TRDJ1, with 9 bases matching TRDD3. Germline lookup yields CDR1 TSWWSYY and CDR2 QGS. With 2 bases clipped from V and 10 bases from J, the junction kept 17 bases outside the gene matches. The CDR3 length is 17 residues. CDR3 coding DNA: TGTGCTCTTGGGGAAAGGGGATACGCAGTTTCTTGTTTCGGACTCATCTTT. This sequence encodes CALGERGYAVSCFGLIF.

This clone has more than one count but fewer than ten. V usage is TRDV1 and J usage is TRDJ1; 9 bases map to TRDD2. The CDR3 runs to 22 residues. Germline lookup yields CDR1 TSWWSYY and CDR2 QGS. V dropped 4 bases and J dropped 0; count of bases not matched to a gene: 24. CDR3 sequence reads: CALGGDGLPTLGTPWYTDKLIF. CDR3 bases: TGTGCTCTTGGGGGAGACGGCCTTCCTACTCTCGGTACTCCTTGGTACACCGATAAACTCATCTTT.

In this sample, this clone turned up a few times. V gene TRDV1 combines with J gene TRDJ1; 12 bases agree with TRDD3. Germline V gene lookup returns CDR1 TSWWSYY and CDR2 QGS. CDR3 length: 17 residues. V lost 9 bases and J lost 2; bases outside the gene matches: 13. The CDR3 sequence is CALDYGLGDTWTDKLIF. The CDR3 DNA sequence: TGTGCTCTGGACTACGGGCTGGGGGATACGTGGACCGATAAACTCATCTTT.

This clone showed up just a few times. This chain uses TRDV1 with TRDJ1, with 11 bases fitting TRDD3. With V trimmed by 3 bases and J by 5 bases, 17 bases remained unmatched. This CDR3 has 19 residues. Per germline, CDR1 TSWWSYY and CDR2 QGS. The DNA of the CDR3 is TGTGCTCTTGGGGATTACCTGGGGGATACCGGGTTTCTGATTGATAAACTCATCTTT. This translates into CALGDYLGDTGFLIDKLIF.

Only a few counts were recorded for this clone. The V and J genes are TRDV1 and TRDJ1; 11 bases fit TRDD3. The CDR3 runs 21 residues. The trim removed 3 bases at V and 4 bases at J, leaving 22 bases unmatched. Germline V gives CDR1 TSWWSYY, CDR2 QGS. CDR3 sequence: CALGEAFSTYWGIIGGDKLIF. For the CDR3, the DNA is TGTGCTCTTGGGGAGGCCTTCTCAACGTACTGGGGGATAATCGGAGGCGATAAACTCATCTTT.

Concerning this clone: Given a much more abundant clone one base away, this may be a read error. This rearrangement joins TRDV2 to TRDJ1; D may be TRDD2 (5 bases). V was trimmed by 3 bases and J by 1 base, leaving 8 bases between them. Per the germline V gene, CDR1 is GEAIGNYY and CDR2 is EKD. This CDR3 region has 13 residues. CDR3 sequence: CACDSLRTDKLIF. The DNA of the CDR3 is TGTGCCTGTGACTCCCTACGCACCGATAAACTCATCTTT.

V gene TRDV1 combines with J gene TRDJ1; TRDD3 agrees at 9 bases. This CDR3 has 21 residues. V shed 1 base, J shed 9 bases, and the junction held 27 bases outside the gene matches. Germline V gene lookup returns CDR1 TSWWSYY and CDR2 QGS. CDR3 loop: CALGEPLFKYWGTRHSEELIF. As DNA, the CDR3 is TGTGCTCTTGGGGAACCACTCTTCAAGTACTGGGGGACACGACATAGTGAAGAACTCATCTTT.

This sequence joins TRDV1 and TRDJ1; 13 bases map to TRDD3. From germline, CDR1 is TSWWSYY and CDR2 QGS. Germline trimming cut 6 bases from V and 2 bases from J; bases unmatched to any gene: 24. The CDR3 loop spans 22 amino acids. For the CDR3, the DNA is TGTGCTCTTGGACCCCCTTCCTTATTCGAAGACTGGGGGATACGTTGGACCGATAAACTCATCTTT. Translation gives CALGPPSLFEDWGIRWTDKLIF.

Judged by abundance, this clone is medium-sized. The J gene is TRDJ1, the V gene TRDV2, with 13 nucleotides matching TRDD3. Germline assignment: CDR1 GEAIGNYY and CDR2 EKD. The CDR3 has 15 residues. Trimming took 2 bases from V and 8 from J; bases not matched to a gene: 7. The CDR3 DNA sequence: TGTGCCTGTGACATTCGGGTACTGGGGGATACGAAACTCATCTTT. It specifies CACDIRVLGDTKLIF.

The rearrangement links TRDV1 to TRDJ1; 11 bases match TRDD3. Germline CDR1 and CDR2: TSWWSYY and QGS. The CDR3 sequence is 17 residues long. V dropped 9 bases and J dropped 4; count of bases not matched to a gene: 16. CDR3 amino acids: CALLMPSPTGGYDKLIF. In nucleotides, the CDR3 is TGTGCTCTACTAATGCCTTCTCCTACTGGGGGATACGATAAACTCATCTTT.

This clone has just a few counts. This chain links TRDV2 with TRDJ1, with 8 bases lining up with TRDD3. Germline values: CDR1 GEAIGNYY, CDR2 EKD. V dropped 7 bases and J dropped 0; count of bases not matched to a gene: 24. This CDR3 spans 20 amino acids. The DNA of the CDR3 is TGTGCCTGCGATAAATCCAACCGGTACTGGGGGGCAGGGTACACCGATAAACTCATCTTT. It is translated as CACDKSNRYWGAGYTDKLIF.

This clone was detected only a few times. The chain couples TRDV1 to TRDJ1, with D tentatively TRDD3 (6 bases). Germline assignment: CDR1 TSWWSYY and CDR2 QGS. V was trimmed by 5 bases and J by 4 bases, leaving 23 bases between them. This CDR3 has 17 amino acids. CDR3 nucleotides: TGTGCTCTTGGGCCCCCCTCCCCCACCTACTGGGTCGATAAACTCATCTTT. Residues: CALGPPSPTYWVDKLIF.

Only a few counts were recorded for this clone. The rearrangement joins TRDV1 to TRDJ1; 11 bases agree with TRDD3. The CDR3 is 22 residues long. Looked up from germline, CDR1 is TSWWSYY and CDR2 is QGS. V gave up 2 bases and J gave up 0 bases; unmatched junction bases: 20. The CDR3 spells CALGEEIPPSLLGDRYTDKLIF. For the CDR3, the DNA is TGTGCTCTTGGGGAAGAAATTCCTCCCTCGTTACTGGGGGATAGATACACCGATAAACTCATCTTT.

The chain recombines TRDV1 with TRDJ1, with D tentatively TRDD3 (6 bases). The V and J ends lost 2 bases and 0 bases respectively, with 22 bases between them. This CDR3 region has 19 residues. Germline loops: CDR1 TSWWSYY, CDR2 QGS. CDR3 DNA: TGTGCTCTTGGGGAAAGCGCTGGGGTACCCCACCATAACACCGATAAACTCATCTTT. Its translation: CALGESAGVPHHNTDKLIF.

A few counts support this clone. The gene calls are TRDV1 and TRDJ1; no definite D call. This CDR3 is 15 amino acids long. The germline V and J ends were trimmed by 1 base and 0 bases, with 9 bases remaining between them. The germline V gene has CDR1 TSWWSYY and CDR2 QGS. For the CDR3, the DNA is TGTGCTCTTGGGGAACCACGGCTCAACACCGATAAACTCATCTTT. It codes for CALGEPRLNTDKLIF.

The chain has TRDV1 and TRDJ1, with 9 positions matching TRDD3. The junction had 14 bases not matched to a gene; V was cut back by 2 bases and J by 4 bases. The germline V gene has CDR1 TSWWSYY and CDR2 QGS. The CDR3 consists of 18 residues. CDR3 sequence: CALGESRDWGTRHDKLIF. The CDR3 DNA is TGTGCTCTTGGGGAATCAAGGGACTGGGGGACCCGGCACGATAAACTCATCTTT.